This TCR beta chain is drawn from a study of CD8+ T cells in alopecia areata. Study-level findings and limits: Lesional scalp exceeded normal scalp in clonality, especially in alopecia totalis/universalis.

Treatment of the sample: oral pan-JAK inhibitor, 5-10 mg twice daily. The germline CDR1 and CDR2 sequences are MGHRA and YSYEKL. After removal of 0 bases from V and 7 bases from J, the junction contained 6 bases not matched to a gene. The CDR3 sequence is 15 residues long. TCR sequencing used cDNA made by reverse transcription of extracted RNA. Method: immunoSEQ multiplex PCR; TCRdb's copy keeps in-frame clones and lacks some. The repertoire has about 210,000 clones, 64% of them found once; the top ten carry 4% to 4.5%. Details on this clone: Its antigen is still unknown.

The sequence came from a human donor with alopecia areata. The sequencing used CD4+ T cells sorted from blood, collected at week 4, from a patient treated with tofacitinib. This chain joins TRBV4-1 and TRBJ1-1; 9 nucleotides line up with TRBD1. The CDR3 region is CASSQDSGQGIEAFF. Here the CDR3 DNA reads TGCGCCAGCAGCCAAGATAGCGGACAGGGGATTGAAGCTTTCTTT.